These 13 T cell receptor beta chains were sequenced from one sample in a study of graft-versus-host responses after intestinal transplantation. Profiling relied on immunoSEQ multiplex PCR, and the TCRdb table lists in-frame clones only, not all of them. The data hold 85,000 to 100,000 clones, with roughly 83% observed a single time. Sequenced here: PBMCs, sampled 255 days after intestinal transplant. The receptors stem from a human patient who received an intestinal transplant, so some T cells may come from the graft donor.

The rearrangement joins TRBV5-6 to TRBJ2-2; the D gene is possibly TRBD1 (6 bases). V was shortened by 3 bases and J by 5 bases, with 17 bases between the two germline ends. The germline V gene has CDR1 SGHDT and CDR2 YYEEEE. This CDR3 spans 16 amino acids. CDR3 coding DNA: TGTGCCAGCAGCTCCACAGGGATATCACGGACCGGGGAGCTGTTTTTT. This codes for CASSSTGISRTGELFF.

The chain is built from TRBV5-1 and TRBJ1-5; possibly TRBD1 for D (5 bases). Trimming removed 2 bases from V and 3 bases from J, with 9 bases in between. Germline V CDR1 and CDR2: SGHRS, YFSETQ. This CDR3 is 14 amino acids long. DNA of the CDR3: TGCGCCAGCAGCTTCGGGGGTTACAATCAGCCCCAGCATTTT. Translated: CASSFGGYNQPQHF. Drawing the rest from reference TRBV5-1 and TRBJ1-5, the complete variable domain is KAGVTQTPRYLIKTRGQQVTLSCSPISGHRSVSWYQQTPGQGLQFLFEYFSETQRNKGNFPGRFSGRQFSNSRSEMNVSTLELGDSALYLCASSFGGYNQPQHFGDGTRLSIL.

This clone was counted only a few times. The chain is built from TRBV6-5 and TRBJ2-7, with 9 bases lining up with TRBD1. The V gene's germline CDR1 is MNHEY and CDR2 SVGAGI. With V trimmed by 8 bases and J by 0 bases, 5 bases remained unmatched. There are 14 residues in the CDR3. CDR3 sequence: CASARDRASYEQYF. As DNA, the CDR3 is TGTGCCAGCGCCCGGGACAGGGCCTCCTACGAGCAGTACTTC.

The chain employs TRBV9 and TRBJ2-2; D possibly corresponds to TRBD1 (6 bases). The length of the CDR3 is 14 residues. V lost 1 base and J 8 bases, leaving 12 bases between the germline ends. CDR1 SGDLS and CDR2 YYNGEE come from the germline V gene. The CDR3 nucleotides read TGTGCCAGCAGCGTACCGGACAGTAAAGGGGAGCTGTTTTTT. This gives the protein CASSVPDSKGELFF.

CDR3 nucleotide sequence: TGTGCCAGCAGCCCCGGGACAGGGGCGGGGGATACGCAGTATTTT. This encodes CASSPGTGAGDTQYF. V gene TRBV5-6 combines with J gene TRBJ2-3; TRBD1 aligns across 10 bases. V shed 4 bases, J shed 6 bases, and the junction held 8 bases outside the gene matches. CDR1 SGHDT and CDR2 YYEEEE come from the germline V gene. CDR3 size: 15 residues.

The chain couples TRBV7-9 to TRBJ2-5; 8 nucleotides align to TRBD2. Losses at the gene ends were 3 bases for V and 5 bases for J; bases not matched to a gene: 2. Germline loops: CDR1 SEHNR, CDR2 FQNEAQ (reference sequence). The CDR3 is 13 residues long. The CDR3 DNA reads TGTGCCAGCAGCTTTCGGGAGGGGGAGACCCAGTACTTC. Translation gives CASSFREGETQYF.

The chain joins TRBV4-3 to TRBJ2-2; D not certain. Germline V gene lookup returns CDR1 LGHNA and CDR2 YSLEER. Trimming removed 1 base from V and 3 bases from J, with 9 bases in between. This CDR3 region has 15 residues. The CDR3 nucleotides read TGCGCCAGCAGCCAAGCCAAGACTTACACCGGGGAGCTGTTTTTT. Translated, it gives CASSQAKTYTGELFF.

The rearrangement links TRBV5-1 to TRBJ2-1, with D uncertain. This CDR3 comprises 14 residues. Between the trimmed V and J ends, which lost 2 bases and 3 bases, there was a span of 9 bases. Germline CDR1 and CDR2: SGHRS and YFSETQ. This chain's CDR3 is CASSFTTLYNEQFF. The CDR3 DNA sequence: TGCGCCAGCAGCTTCACAACACTCTACAATGAGCAGTTCTTC. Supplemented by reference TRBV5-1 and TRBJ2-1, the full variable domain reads KAGVTQTPRYLIKTRGQQVTLSCSPISGHRSVSWYQQTPGQGLQFLFEYFSETQRNKGNFPGRFSGRQFSNSRSEMNVSTLELGDSALYLCASSFTTLYNEQFFGPGTRLTVL.

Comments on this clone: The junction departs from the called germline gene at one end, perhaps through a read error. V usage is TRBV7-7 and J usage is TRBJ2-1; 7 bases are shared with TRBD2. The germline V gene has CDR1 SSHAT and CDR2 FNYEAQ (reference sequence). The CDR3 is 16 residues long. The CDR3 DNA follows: TGTGCTAGCAGCCGGGACTACTCGAGCTCCTACAATGAGCAGTTCTTC. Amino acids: CASSRDYSSSYNEQFF.

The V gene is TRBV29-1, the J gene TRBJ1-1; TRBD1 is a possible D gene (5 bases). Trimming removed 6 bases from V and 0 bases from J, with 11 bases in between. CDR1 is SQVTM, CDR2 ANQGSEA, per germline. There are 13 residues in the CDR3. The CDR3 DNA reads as TGCAGCGTCGGGGAGGGGATGAACACTGAAGCTTTCTTT. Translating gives CSVGEGMNTEAFF.

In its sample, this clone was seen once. DNA of the CDR3: TGTGCCAGCAGTGAAATCTGGGTACTAGCGGATACCTACGAGCAGTACTTC. It yields the protein CASSEIWVLADTYEQYF. This sequence joins TRBV6-1 and TRBJ2-7; 8 nucleotides match TRBD2. V trimming: 2 bases; J trimming: 2 bases; junction bases outside the gene matches: 11. The CDR3 runs to 17 residues. Germline-derived CDR1 and CDR2 are MNHNS and SASEGT.

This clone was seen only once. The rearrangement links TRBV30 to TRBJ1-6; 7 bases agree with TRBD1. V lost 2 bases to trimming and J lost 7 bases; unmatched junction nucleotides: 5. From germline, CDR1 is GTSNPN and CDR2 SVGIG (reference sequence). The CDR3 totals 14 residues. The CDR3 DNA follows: TGTGCCTGGAGTTCCAGGGGGGGGAATTCACCCCTCCACTTT. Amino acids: CAWSSRGGNSPLHF.

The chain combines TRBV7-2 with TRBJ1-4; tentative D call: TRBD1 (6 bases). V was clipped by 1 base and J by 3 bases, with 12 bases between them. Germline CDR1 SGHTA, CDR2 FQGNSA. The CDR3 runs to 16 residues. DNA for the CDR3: TGTGCCAGCAGCTTAGTATCGGGACAATCTAATGAAAAACTGTTTTTT. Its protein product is CASSLVSGQSNEKLFF.